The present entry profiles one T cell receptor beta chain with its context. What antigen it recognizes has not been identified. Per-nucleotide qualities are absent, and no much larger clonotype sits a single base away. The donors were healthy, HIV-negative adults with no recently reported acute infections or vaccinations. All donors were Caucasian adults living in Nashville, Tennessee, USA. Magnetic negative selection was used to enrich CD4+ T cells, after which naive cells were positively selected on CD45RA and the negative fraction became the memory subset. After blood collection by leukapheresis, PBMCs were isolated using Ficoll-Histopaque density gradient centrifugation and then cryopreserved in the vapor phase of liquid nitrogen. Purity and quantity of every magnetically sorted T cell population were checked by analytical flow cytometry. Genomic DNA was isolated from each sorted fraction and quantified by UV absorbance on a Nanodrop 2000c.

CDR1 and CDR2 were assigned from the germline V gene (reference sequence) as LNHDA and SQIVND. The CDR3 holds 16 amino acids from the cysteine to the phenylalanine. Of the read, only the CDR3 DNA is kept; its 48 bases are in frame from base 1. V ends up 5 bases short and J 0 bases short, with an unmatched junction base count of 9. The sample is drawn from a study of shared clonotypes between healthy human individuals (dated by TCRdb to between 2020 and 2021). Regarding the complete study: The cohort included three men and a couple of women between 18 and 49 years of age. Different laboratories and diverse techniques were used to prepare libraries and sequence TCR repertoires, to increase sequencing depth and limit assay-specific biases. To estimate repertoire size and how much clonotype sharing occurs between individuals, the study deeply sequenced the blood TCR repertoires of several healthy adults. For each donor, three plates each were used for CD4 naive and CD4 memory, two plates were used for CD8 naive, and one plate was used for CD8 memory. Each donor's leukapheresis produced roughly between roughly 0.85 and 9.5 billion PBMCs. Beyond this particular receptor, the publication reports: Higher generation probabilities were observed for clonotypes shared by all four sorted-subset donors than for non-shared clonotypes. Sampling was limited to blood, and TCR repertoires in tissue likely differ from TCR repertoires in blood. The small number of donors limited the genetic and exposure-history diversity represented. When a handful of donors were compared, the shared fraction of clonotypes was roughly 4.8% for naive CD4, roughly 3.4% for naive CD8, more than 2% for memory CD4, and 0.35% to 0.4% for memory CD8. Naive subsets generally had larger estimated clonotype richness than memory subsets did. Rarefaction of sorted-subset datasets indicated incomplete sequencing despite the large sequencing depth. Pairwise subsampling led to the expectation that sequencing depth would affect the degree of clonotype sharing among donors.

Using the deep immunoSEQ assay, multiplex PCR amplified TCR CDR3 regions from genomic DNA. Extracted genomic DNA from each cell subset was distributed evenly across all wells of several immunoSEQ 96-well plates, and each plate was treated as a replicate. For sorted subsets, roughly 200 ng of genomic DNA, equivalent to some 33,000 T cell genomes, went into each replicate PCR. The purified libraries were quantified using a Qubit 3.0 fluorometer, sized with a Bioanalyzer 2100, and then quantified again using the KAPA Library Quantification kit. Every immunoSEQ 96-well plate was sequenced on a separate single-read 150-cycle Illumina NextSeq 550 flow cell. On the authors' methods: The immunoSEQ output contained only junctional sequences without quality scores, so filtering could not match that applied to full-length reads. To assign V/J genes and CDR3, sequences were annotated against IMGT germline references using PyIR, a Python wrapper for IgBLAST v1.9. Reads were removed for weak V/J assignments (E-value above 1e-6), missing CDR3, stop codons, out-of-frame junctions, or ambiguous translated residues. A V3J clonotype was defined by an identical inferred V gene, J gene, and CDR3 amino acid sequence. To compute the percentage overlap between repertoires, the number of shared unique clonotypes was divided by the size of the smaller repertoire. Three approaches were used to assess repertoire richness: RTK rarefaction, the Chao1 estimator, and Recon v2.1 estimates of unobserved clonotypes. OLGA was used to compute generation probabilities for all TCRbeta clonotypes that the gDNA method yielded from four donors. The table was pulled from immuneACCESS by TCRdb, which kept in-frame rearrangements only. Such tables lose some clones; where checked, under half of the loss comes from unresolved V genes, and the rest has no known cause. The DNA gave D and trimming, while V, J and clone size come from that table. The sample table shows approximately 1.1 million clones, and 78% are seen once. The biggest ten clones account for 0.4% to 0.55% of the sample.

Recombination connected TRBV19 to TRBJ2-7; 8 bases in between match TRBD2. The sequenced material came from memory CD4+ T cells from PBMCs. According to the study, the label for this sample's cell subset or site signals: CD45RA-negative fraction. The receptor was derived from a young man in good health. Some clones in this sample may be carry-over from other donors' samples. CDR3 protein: CASSGGSGIDSYEQYF. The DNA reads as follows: TGTGCCAGTAGTGGGGGTAGCGGGATTGACTCCTACGAGCAGTACTTC.